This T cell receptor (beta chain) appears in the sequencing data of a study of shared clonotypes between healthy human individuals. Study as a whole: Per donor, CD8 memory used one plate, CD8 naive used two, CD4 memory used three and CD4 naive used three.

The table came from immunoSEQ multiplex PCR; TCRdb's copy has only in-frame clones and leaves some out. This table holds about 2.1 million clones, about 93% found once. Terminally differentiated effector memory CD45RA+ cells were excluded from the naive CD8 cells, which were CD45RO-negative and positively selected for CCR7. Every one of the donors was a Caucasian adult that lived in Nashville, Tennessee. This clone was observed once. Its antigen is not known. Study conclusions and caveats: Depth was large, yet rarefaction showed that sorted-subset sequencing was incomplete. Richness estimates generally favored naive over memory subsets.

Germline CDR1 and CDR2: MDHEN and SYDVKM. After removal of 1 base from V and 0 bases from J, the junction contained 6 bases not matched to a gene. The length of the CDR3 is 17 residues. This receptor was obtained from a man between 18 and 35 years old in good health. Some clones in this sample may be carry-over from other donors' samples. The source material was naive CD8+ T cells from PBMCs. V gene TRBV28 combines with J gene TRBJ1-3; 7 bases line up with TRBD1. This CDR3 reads CASSLYTQGTSGNTIYF. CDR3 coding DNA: TGTGCCAGCAGTTTATACACACAGGGGACCTCTGGAAACACCATATATTTT.